These 30 T cell receptor beta chains originate from one sample sequenced in a study of shared clonotypes between healthy human individuals. Assay used: immunoSEQ multiplex PCR; TCRdb lists only in-frame clones, some missing. Of around 700,000 clones listed, 60% to 75% were seen once; the top ten hold around 2%. The sample taken for sequencing was memory CD4+ T cells sorted from blood. Subset denoted: CD45RA-negative fraction. These receptors came from a woman in her thirties in good health.

The chain carries TRBV19 and TRBJ1-4; D is unclear. V dropped 4 bases and J dropped 1 base, with 10 bases sitting between them. The CDR3 has 15 amino acids. Per germline, CDR1 LNHDA and CDR2 SQIVND (reference sequence). The DNA for the CDR3 is TGTGCCAGTAGTACCTCAAAGGGAACTAATGAAAAACTGTTTTTT. Translated, it gives CASSTSKGTNEKLFF.

The V and J genes are TRBV29-1 and TRBJ1-2, with 11 bases fitting TRBD1. Germline-derived CDR1 and CDR2 are SQVTM and ANQGSEA. V dropped 2 bases and J dropped 2; count of bases not matched to a gene: 7. This CDR3 has 16 residues. The DNA for the CDR3 is TGCAGCGTTGAACGCGGACAGGGGGCCTGGAACTATGGCTACACCTTC. Amino acid sequence: CSVERGQGAWNYGYTF.

This clone appeared many times. The V and J genes are TRBV6-5 and TRBJ2-7, with D possibly TRBD1 on 6 matching bases. Trimming pared 2 bases from V and 0 bases from J, leaving 11 bases between. Per germline, CDR1 MNHEY and CDR2 SVGAGI. CDR3 size: 15 residues. CDR3 sequence: CASSYVTGSSYEQYF. The CDR3 coding sequence is TGTGCCAGCAGTTACGTTACAGGGTCCTCCTACGAGCAGTACTTC.

In its sample, this clone was seen a few times. This sequence joins TRBV5-1 and TRBJ1-1, with 10 nucleotides matching TRBD1. V shed 1 base and J 8 bases; nucleotides not matched to a gene: 5. Germline assignment: CDR1 SGHRS and CDR2 YFSETQ. The CDR3 is 14 residues long. CDR3 DNA: TGCGCCAGCAGCTTGTTGGGACAGGGGCCCGAAGCTTTCTTT. It specifies CASSLLGQGPEAFF.

This clone was detected only a few times. This chain links TRBV6-1 with TRBJ1-2; D uncertain. The germline gives CDR1 MNHNS, CDR2 SASEGT. The V gene lost 3 bases and the J gene lost 9 bases, with 20 bases spanning the gap. This CDR3 has 15 residues. The DNA of the CDR3 is TGTGCCAGCAGTGATAAGGGCCAGTGGTCTATTAGCTACACCTTC. It encodes CASSDKGQWSISYTF.

In regard to this clone: The sample has other DNA sequences that encode this CDR3 too. The gene calls are TRBV6-1 and TRBJ1-5; D perhaps matches TRBD1 (6 bases). Looked up from germline, CDR1 is MNHNS and CDR2 is SASEGT. V was cut by 1 base and J by 1 base, with 11 bases left in between. The CDR3 is 16 amino acids. CDR3 sequence: CASSEVGGASNQPQHF. The CDR3 nucleotides are TGTGCCAGCAGTGAAGTTGGGGGGGCGAGCAATCAGCCCCAGCATTTT.

This clone turned up a few times. The chain joins TRBV5-1 to TRBJ2-5; TRBD2 matches 7 bases. The CDR3 spans 16 residues. Losses at the gene ends were 0 bases for V and 2 bases for J; bases not matched to a gene: 7. From germline, CDR1 is SGHRS and CDR2 YFSETQ. The chain's CDR3 is CASSLGALAQQETQYF. CDR3 sequence (DNA): TGCGCCAGCAGCTTGGGGGCACTAGCGCAACAAGAGACCCAGTACTTC.

This clone was counted once. The CDR3 reads CASSYSDRVHTF. For the CDR3, the DNA is TGTGCCAGCAGTTACTCCGACAGGGTCCACACCTTC. The chain is built from TRBV6-6 and TRBJ1-2; 7 positions agree with TRBD1. Germline V lookup: CDR1 MNHNY, CDR2 SVGAGI (reference sequence). V trimming: 0 bases; J trimming: 12 bases; junction bases outside the gene matches: 4. This CDR3 comprises 12 residues.

As regards this clone: A far larger clone lies a single base away; this is likely a read error. Other DNA sequences of this sample code for an identical CDR3. This chain connects TRBV5-1 to TRBJ2-7; TRBD1 matches at 10 bases. This CDR3 contains 15 residues. Looked up from germline, CDR1 is SGHRS and CDR2 is YFSETQ. The CDR3 reads CASSWGGTGAYEQYF. The DNA of the CDR3 is TGTGCCAGCAGTTGGGGAGGGACAGGGGCCTACGAGCAGTACTTC.

This clone was seen once. V gene TRBV6-1 combines with J gene TRBJ1-2, with 8 bases matching TRBD1. The germline V gene encodes CDR1 MNHNS and CDR2 SASEGT. The CDR3 loop spans 15 amino acids. The J segment lost 5 bases and the V segment lost 4 bases, leaving 9 bases of the junction unmatched. The CDR3 reads CASSVGSTGEYGYTF. The CDR3 bases are TGTGCCAGCAGTGTCGGATCGACAGGGGAATATGGCTACACCTTC.

This clone appeared a few times. The gene calls are TRBV5-6 and TRBJ2-5; TRBD2 matches 9 bases. The V segment lost 0 bases and the J segment 3 bases; nucleotides outside the gene matches: 3. Germline V CDR1 and CDR2: SGHDT, YYEEEE. This CDR3 has 15 residues. CDR3 nucleotides: TGTGCCAGCAGCTTGGACCTAGCGGGAAAAGAGACCCAGTACTTC. Translated, it gives CASSLDLAGKETQYF.

The genes are TRBV18 and TRBJ2-7, with 8 bases fitting TRBD1. CDR1 is KGHSH and CDR2 is LQKENI in the germline V gene. J gave up 5 bases and V 2 bases, and 5 bases lay outside the gene matches. The CDR3 totals 14 residues. CDR3 amino acids: CASSPVQGANEQYF. DNA of the CDR3: TGTGCCAGCTCACCAGTCCAGGGGGCCAACGAGCAGTACTTC.

The chain links TRBV19 to TRBJ1-2; D unclear. Germline V gene data show CDR1 as LNHDA and CDR2 as SQIVND (reference sequence). Trimming left V 1 base short and J 8 bases short, with 5 bases between. The CDR3 contains 11 residues. CDR3 sequence: CASSIGEGYTF. In DNA, the CDR3 is TGTGCCAGTAGTATAGGAGAGGGCTACACCTTC.

The sample holds a few counts of this clone. V is TRBV11-3 and J is TRBJ2-1; D gene ambiguous. The ends were cut back, 5 bases at V and 3 bases at J, with 11 bases in the middle. The CDR3 length is 14 residues. Germline V gives CDR1 SGHNT, CDR2 YENEEA. The CDR3 DNA reads TGTGCCAGCAGCGGAAATAACAACTACAATGAGCAGTTCTTC. The encoded protein is CASSGNNNYNEQFF.

The gene calls are TRBV29-1 and TRBJ1-1; D not resolved. Trimming shortened V by 3 bases and J by 5 bases, and 16 bases separated the two germline ends. CDR3 length: 14 residues. The germline gives CDR1 SQVTM, CDR2 ANQGSEA. DNA of the CDR3: TGCAGCGTTGACAGAAGGTTGTTATCGACTGAAGCTTTCTTT. It encodes CSVDRRLLSTEAFF.

The CDR3 reads CASGGQNNEAFF. The DNA of the CDR3 is TGTGCCAGCGGGGGACAGAATAATGAAGCTTTCTTT. J is TRBJ1-1 and V is TRBV2; 7 positions match TRBD1. There are 12 residues in the CDR3. Germline V gene sequence: CDR1 SNHLY, CDR2 FYNNEI. V gave up 8 bases and J gave up 7 bases; unmatched junction bases: 7.

The CDR3 is CASSSDLSLYGYTF. In DNA, the CDR3 is TGTGCCAGCAGCTCAGATTTGTCGTTGTATGGCTACACCTTC. The chain joins TRBV5-6 to TRBJ1-2, with D unclear. Germline CDR1 reads SGHDT; CDR2 reads YYEEEE. The V end lost 3 bases, the J end lost 5 bases, and 14 bases lay between the germline ends. This CDR3 spans 14 amino acids.

This clone was detected once. The CDR3 region is CASSSGQGGETQYF. The CDR3 region has the DNA TGTGCCAGCAGCTCCGGACAGGGAGGGGAGACCCAGTACTTC. This chain joins TRBV11-2 and TRBJ2-5; tentative D call: TRBD1 (8 bases). The CDR3 totals 14 residues. Germline CDR1 is SGHAT and CDR2 is FQNNGV. The germline V and J ends were trimmed by 4 bases and 5 bases, with 14 bases remaining between them.

This chain uses TRBV4-1 with TRBJ2-3; a weak D match, TRBD2 (6 bases). Germline V gene sequence: CDR1 MGHRA, CDR2 YSYEKL. V lost 4 bases and J lost 4, with 9 bases in between. The length of the CDR3 is 13 residues. The CDR3 protein is CASSRLGPDTQYF. Written as DNA, the CDR3 is TGCGCCAGCAGCCGACTAGGGCCAGATACGCAGTATTTT.

V and J are TRBV2 and TRBJ1-5, with no clear D. This CDR3 is built from 15 residues. CDR1 and CDR2 from the germline V gene are SNHLY and FYNNEI. V was shortened by 4 bases and J by 1 base, with 11 bases between the two germline ends. The CDR3 spells CASSALVRSNQPQHF. DNA for the CDR3: TGTGCCAGCAGTGCTCTTGTGAGGAGCAATCAGCCCCAGCATTTT. Together with reference TRBV2 and TRBJ1-5, the CDR3 gives the full variable domain: EPEVTQTPSHQVTQMGQEVILRCVPISNHLYFYWYRQILGQKVEFLVSFYNNEISEKSEIFDDQFSVERPDGSNFTLKIRSTKLEDSAMYFCASSALVRSNQPQHFGDGTRLSIL.

The chain is built from TRBV6-6 and TRBJ2-7, with D uncertain. The CDR3 contains 16 residues. V was cut by 0 bases and J by 4 bases, with 16 bases left in between. Germline CDR1 and CDR2: MNHNY and SVGAGI (reference sequence). In DNA, the CDR3 is TGTGCCAGCAGTTACTCGGGGTCAGTCCTAGTTTACGAGCAGTACTTC. This encodes CASSYSGSVLVYEQYF.

The V gene is TRBV13, the J gene TRBJ2-7; unclear D gene. V shed 4 bases and J shed 3 bases, with 13 bases lying between them. Germline CDR1 is PRHDT and CDR2 is FYEKMQ (reference sequence). The CDR3 is 14 amino acids. As DNA, the CDR3 is TGTGCCAGCAGCTCCCCCGCTAAAAACTACGAGCAGTACTTC. This sequence encodes CASSSPAKNYEQYF. Full variable domain (remainder filled in from reference TRBV13 and TRBJ2-7): AAGVIQSPRHLIKEKRETATLKCYPIPRHDTVYWYQQGPGQDPQFLISFYEKMQSDKGSIPDRFSAQQFSDYHSELNMSSLELGDSALYFCASSSPAKNYEQYFGPGTRLTVT.

This clone came up once. The J gene is TRBJ1-5, the V gene TRBV6-1, with D unclear. Per germline, CDR1 MNHNS and CDR2 SASEGT. This CDR3 spans 21 amino acids. Deletions cut 2 bases from V and 0 bases from J, with 26 bases between. CDR3: CASSELGVFRGLLNSNQPQHF. CDR3 in DNA: TGTGCCAGCAGTGAACTTGGGGTCTTCCGCGGGCTATTAAATAGCAATCAGCCCCAGCATTTT.

The chain joins TRBV27 to TRBJ2-1, with 16 positions matching TRBD2. V gave up 6 bases and J gave up 8 bases; unmatched junction bases: 22. The CDR3 runs 21 residues. Germline loops: CDR1 MNHEY, CDR2 SMNVEV (reference sequence). This CDR3 reads CASSLGRGSGTSGRARDEQFF. CDR3 coding DNA: TGTGCCAGCAGCCTCGGCCGAGGTTCCGGGACTAGCGGGAGGGCCAGAGATGAGCAGTTCTTC.

The chain uses TRBV11-3 and TRBJ2-2; TRBD2 might be the D (5 bases). Trimming took off 6 bases at V and 6 bases at J, with 11 bases between the two ends. Germline V gives CDR1 SGHNT, CDR2 YENEEA. The CDR3 runs to 13 residues. CDR3 nucleotides: TGTGCCAGCAGTTCACGGACTGCCGGGGAGCTGTTTTTT. Protein sequence: CASSSRTAGELFF.

This sequence joins TRBV29-1 and TRBJ2-7; weak D call: TRBD1 (6 bases). The ends were cut back, 6 bases at V and 2 bases at J, with 17 bases in the middle. Germline V gene lookup returns CDR1 SQVTM and CDR2 ANQGSEA. The CDR3 is 14 amino acids. The CDR3 DNA reads TGCAGCGTCGTACTACAGGGTAGGCCCTACGAGCAGTACTTC. Translation gives CSVVLQGRPYEQYF.

This chain connects TRBV10-1 to TRBJ2-3, with D perhaps being TRBD1 or TRBD2 (6 bases each). The CDR3 runs 13 residues. Germline V CDR1 and CDR2: WNHNN, SYGVQD (reference sequence). Trimming stripped 7 bases from V and 3 bases from J, with 11 bases between. The CDR3 bases are TGCGCCAGCAAGGACAGCGGGACAGATACGCAGTATTTT. Protein product: CASKDSGTDTQYF.

The V gene is TRBV7-8, the J gene TRBJ1-1; 7 bases line up with TRBD1. The CDR3 length is 15 residues. Germline CDR1 SGHVS, CDR2 FQNEAQ. Trimming cost V 4 bases and J 4 bases; bases outside gene matches: 9. CDR3 region: CASSSDRVGGTEAFF. In DNA form, the CDR3 reads TGTGCCAGCAGCTCTGACAGGGTCGGTGGCACTGAAGCTTTCTTT. The variable domain in full, with the rest retrieved from reference TRBV7-8 and TRBJ1-1, is GAGVSQSPRYKVAKRGQDVALRCDPISGHVSLFWYQQALGQGPEFLTYFQNEAQLDKSGLPSDRFFAERPEGSVSTLKIQRTQQEDSAVYLCASSSDRVGGTEAFFGQGTRLTVV.

The chain has TRBV7-9 and TRBJ1-1; D remains ambiguous. CDR3 length equals 14 residues. CDR1 is SEHNR, CDR2 FQNEAQ, per germline (reference sequence). V was shortened by 5 bases and J by 1 base, with 11 bases between the two germline ends. DNA for the CDR3: TGTGCCAGCAGCCAACCCGCCCCGAACACTGAAGCTTTCTTT. It specifies CASSQPAPNTEAFF.

This clone was counted once. This sequence joins TRBV9 and TRBJ2-2; 12 bases agree with TRBD2. Looked up from germline, CDR1 is SGDLS and CDR2 is YYNGEE. This CDR3 region has 18 residues. V gave up 0 bases and J gave up 3 bases; unmatched junction bases: 6. This chain's CDR3 is CASSVDETSGRDTGELFF. The CDR3 nucleotides read TGTGCCAGCAGCGTAGATGAGACTAGCGGGAGAGACACCGGGGAGCTGTTTTTT.